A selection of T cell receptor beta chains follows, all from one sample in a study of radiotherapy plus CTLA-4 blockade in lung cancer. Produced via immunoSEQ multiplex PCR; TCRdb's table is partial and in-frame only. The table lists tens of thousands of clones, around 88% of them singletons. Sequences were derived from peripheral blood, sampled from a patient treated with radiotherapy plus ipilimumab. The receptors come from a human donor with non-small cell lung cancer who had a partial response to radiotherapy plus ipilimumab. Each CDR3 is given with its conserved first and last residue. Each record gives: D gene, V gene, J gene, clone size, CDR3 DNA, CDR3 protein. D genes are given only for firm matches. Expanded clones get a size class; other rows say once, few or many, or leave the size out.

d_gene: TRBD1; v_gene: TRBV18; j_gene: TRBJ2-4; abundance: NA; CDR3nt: TGTGCCAGCTCACCATCTACAGGGGGCGGAGACATTCAGTACTTC; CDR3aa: CASSPSTGGGDIQYF
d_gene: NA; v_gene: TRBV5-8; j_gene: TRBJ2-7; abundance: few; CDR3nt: TGTGCCAGCAGCCCGCGGGGCGGAATGGCCTACGAGCAGTACTTC; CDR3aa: CASSPRGGMAYEQYF
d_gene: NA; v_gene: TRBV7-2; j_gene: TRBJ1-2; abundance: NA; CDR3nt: TGTGCCAGCACCCGTCCCGGGGTTGACTATGGCTACACCTTC; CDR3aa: CASTRPGVDYGYTF
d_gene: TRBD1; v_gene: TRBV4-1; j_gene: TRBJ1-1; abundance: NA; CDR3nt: TGCGCCAGCAGCCAGGGACAGGGGATGAACACTGAAGCTTTCTTT; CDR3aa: CASSQGQGMNTEAFF
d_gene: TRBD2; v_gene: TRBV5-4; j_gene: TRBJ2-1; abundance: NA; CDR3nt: TGTGCCAGCAGCTTGGGTGCGCGGGAGATATCGAGGGAGCAGTTCTTC; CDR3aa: CASSLGAREISREQFF
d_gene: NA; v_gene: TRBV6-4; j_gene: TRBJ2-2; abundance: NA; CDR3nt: TGTGCCAGCAGTGGCAGTACGGATCTAGGCGGGGAGCTGTTTTTT; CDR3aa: CASSGSTDLGGELFF
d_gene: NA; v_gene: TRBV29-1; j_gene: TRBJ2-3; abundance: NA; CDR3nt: TGCAGCGTTGCGATAGCGGAAACAGATACGCAGTATTTT; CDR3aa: CSVAIAETDTQYF
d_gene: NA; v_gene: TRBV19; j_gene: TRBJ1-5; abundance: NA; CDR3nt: TGTGCCAGTAGTATCTCCGGTCGATCGAGCAATCAGCCCCAGCATTTT; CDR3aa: CASSISGRSSNQPQHF
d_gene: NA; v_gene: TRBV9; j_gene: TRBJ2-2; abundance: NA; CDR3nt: TGTGCCAGCAGCGTAGAGGCAGGCGGGTACGGGGAGCTGTTTTTT; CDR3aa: CASSVEAGGYGELFF
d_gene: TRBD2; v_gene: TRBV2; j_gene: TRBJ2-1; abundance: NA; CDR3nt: TGTGCCAGCACCTCCGGGACTAGCTCCTACAATGAGCAGTTCTTC; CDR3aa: CASTSGTSSYNEQFF
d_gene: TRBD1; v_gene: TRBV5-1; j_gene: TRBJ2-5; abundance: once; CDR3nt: TGCGCCAGCAGCTGGGGGACAGGGCAAGAGACCCAGTACTTC; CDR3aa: CASSWGTGQETQYF
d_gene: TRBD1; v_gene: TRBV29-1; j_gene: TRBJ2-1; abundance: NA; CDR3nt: TGCAGCGTGATGGACAGGGCAAATGAGCAGTTCTTC; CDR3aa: CSVMDRANEQFF
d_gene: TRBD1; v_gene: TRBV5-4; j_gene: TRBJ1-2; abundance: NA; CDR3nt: TGTGCCAGCAGCCCAGACAGGGGGCGAGGAGGCTACACCTTC; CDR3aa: CASSPDRGRGGYTF
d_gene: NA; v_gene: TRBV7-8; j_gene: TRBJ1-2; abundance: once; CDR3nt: TGTGCCAGCAGCGGACGGGACTCCCGACGGTATGGCTACACCTTC; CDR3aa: CASSGRDSRRYGYTF
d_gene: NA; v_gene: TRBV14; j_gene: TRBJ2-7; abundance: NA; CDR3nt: TGTGCCAGCAGCCGCAGACTAGTCTCCTACGAGCAGTACTTC; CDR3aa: CASSRRLVSYEQYF
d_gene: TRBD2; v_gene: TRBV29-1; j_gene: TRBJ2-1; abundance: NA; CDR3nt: TGCAGCGTCAAGACTAGCGGGAGGGCCCTGGAGCAGTTCTTC; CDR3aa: CSVKTSGRALEQFF
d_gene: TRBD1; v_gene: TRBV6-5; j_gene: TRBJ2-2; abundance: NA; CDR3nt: TGTGCCAGACCAGGGGGCTCAGACACCGGGGAGCTGTTTTTT; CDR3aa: CARPGGSDTGELFF
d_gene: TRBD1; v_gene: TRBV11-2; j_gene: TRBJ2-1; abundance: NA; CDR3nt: TGTGCCAGCAGCCCCATCGGGGACAGGGGGTCCTACAATGAGCAGTTCTTC; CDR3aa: CASSPIGDRGSYNEQFF
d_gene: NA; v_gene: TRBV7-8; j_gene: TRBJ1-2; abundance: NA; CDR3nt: TGTGCCAGCAGCTTATCTTTAGGTTCTGGACTCTATGGCTACACCTTC; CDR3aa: CASSLSLGSGLYGYTF
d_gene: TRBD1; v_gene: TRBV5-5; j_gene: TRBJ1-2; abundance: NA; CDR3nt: TGTGCCAGCGCATCCGCATTGACAGGGGGCGCGGATGGCTACACCTTC; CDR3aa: CASASALTGGADGYTF
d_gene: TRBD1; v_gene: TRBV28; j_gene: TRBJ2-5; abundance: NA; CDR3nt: TGTGCCAGCAGCACAACCGGACCTACCCTCGGGACAGGTCAGTACTTC; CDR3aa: CASSTTGPTLGTGQYF
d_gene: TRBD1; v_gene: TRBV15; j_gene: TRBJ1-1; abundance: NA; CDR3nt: TGTGCCACCAGCAGAGGAGAGGGGGCGGCATGGAACACTGAAGCTTTCTTT; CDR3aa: CATSRGEGAAWNTEAFF
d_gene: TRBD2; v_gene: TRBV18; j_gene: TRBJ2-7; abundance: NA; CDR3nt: TGTGCCAGCTCACCAGGGACTAGCATCAACGAGCAGTACTTC; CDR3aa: CASSPGTSINEQYF
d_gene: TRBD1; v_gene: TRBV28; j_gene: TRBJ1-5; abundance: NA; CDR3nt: TGTGCCACCGAGGGACAGGGGTTAAGCAATCAGCCCCAGCATTTT; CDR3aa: CATEGQGLSNQPQHF